This T cell receptor (beta chain) was profiled in a study of OX40 agonist ivuxolimab in advanced cancers. For the study at large: Earlier treatment with anti-PD-1, anti-PD-L1 or anti-CTLA-4 was permitted, and roughly 40% had received some.

Assay used: immunoSEQ multiplex PCR; TCRdb lists only in-frame clones, some missing. This sample has 75,000 to 100,000 clones, with 92% found just once. The study's findings and limits: Undetermined was the antigen specificity of the expanded peripheral T cells.

Turning to this clone: Its antigen remains unknown.

Sequencing was performed on CD4+ or CD8+ T cells sorted from blood, taken in a trial of the OX40 agonist ivuxolimab. The origin of this receptor is an adult with an advanced solid tumor such as melanoma, head and neck, liver or kidney cancer.

CDR3: CASSYSRGAGELFF. For the CDR3, the DNA is TGTGCCAGCAGTTACTCGCGAGGGGCCGGGGAGCTGTTTTTT. The chain carries TRBV6-5 and TRBJ2-2; the D call may be TRBD1 or TRBD2 (5 bases each). The CDR3 covers 14 residues. Germline-derived CDR1 and CDR2 are MNHEY and SVGAGI. The V end lost 0 bases, the J end lost 6 bases, and 8 bases lay between the germline ends.